This T cell receptor (beta chain) was observed in a study of shared clonotypes between healthy human individuals. Using immunoSEQ multiplex PCR, the repertoire was profiled, and TCRdb retains in-frame clones only, with some absent. The sample contains hundreds of thousands of clones, approximately 96% of which appear only once. Study observations and caveats: Naive subsets, compared against memory subsets, generally had larger estimated richness values.

Notes on this clone: Its antigen is not identified.

CD45RO-negative, CCR7-positively selected cells formed the naive CD8 fraction, excluding terminally differentiated effector memory CD45RA+ cells. Germline V gene lookup returns CDR1 PRHDT and CDR2 FYEKMQ (reference sequence). CDR3 length: 16 amino acids. V lost 4 bases to trimming and J lost 5 bases; unmatched junction nucleotides: 6. This clonotype was obtained from a young woman in good health. The rearrangement links TRBV13 to TRBJ2-3; 13 bases line up with TRBD2. The sample was naive CD8+ T cells sorted from blood. This CDR3 is CASSSTTSGRGDTQYF. CDR3 DNA: TGTGCCAGCAGCTCCACTACTAGCGGGAGGGGAGATACGCAGTATTTT.